These 3 T cell receptor beta chains share one sample of origin, sequenced in a study of T cells in localized non-small cell lung cancer. Only in-frame clones appear in the TCRdb table, and some are missing; sequencing was by immunoSEQ multiplex PCR. This table holds approximately 15,000 clones, 90% found once. The specimen comprised peripheral blood mononuclear cells, sampled before any cancer treatment. The receptors derive from a woman between 40 and 69 years old with stage III lung adenocarcinoma.

V and J are TRBV5-6 and TRBJ1-1; D gene ambiguous. CDR1 is SGHDT and CDR2 is YYEEEE in the germline V gene. This CDR3 has 11 amino acids. V lost 2 bases to trimming and J lost 8 bases, with 7 bases between them. The CDR3 spells CASSFDREAFF. The CDR3 DNA is TGTGCCAGCAGCTTTGATAGAGAAGCTTTCTTT.

This clone was seen a single time. The chain carries TRBV7-2 and TRBJ2-3, with 7 positions matching TRBD2. This CDR3 comprises 17 residues. Trimming removed 3 bases from V and 3 bases from J; junction bases left unmatched: 12. Looked up from germline, CDR1 is SGHTA and CDR2 is FQGNSA. CDR3 DNA sequence: TGTGCCAGCAGCTTGGCCGCCAGAGCAGCGGGGACAGATACGCAGTATTTT. Its translation is CASSLAARAAGTDTQYF.

This clone was recorded only once. Germline and junction disagree at one end, which may indicate a read error. The chain couples TRBV7-3 to TRBJ2-3, with D possibly being TRBD2 (7 bases). Germline values: CDR1 SGHTA, CDR2 FQGTGA. This CDR3 is 15 amino acids long. CDR3 sequence: CASSLFPGGTDAQYF. As DNA, the CDR3 is TGTGCCAGCAGCTTATTTCCGGGGGGCACAGATGCGCAGTATTTT.